These 20 T cell receptor beta chains were sequenced from one sample in a study of OX40 agonist ivuxolimab in advanced cancers. Profiled with immunoSEQ multiplex PCR; TCRdb holds only in-frame clones, not every one. The sample lists 90,000 to 100,000 clones, about nine tenths seen once, with 0.82% in the top ten. The sequenced sample was CD4+ or CD8+ T cells sorted from blood, obtained in a trial of the OX40 agonist ivuxolimab. The receptors stem from an adult with an advanced solid tumor such as melanoma, head and neck, liver or kidney cancer.

The chain recombines TRBV5-1 with TRBJ2-1; D unclear. From germline, CDR1 is SGHRS and CDR2 YFSETQ. V gave up 2 bases and J gave up 8 bases, with 11 bases separating them. The CDR3 sequence is 13 residues long. The CDR3 nucleotides are TGCGCCAGCAGCTTTGGGCAGGTCGATGAGCAGTTCTTC. Protein sequence: CASSFGQVDEQFF.

CDR3 bases: TGTGCCAGTAGTACCCCGGGACCCTATAGCACAGATACGCAGTATTTT. Translation: CASSTPGPYSTDTQYF. V usage is TRBV19 and J usage is TRBJ2-3; D may match TRBD1 or TRBD2 (5 bases each). The CDR3 contains 16 residues. V lost 4 bases, J lost 0 bases, and 14 bases lay in between. In germline, CDR1 is LNHDA, CDR2 SQIVND (reference sequence).

J is TRBJ2-7 and V is TRBV18, with TRBD2 matching 7 bases. V was pared by 0 bases and J by 2 bases, with 13 bases of the junction left unmatched. This CDR3 spans 18 amino acids. The germline V gene has CDR1 KGHSH and CDR2 LQKENI. CDR3 bases: TGTGCCAGCTCACCACCCATATTTAGCGGGTCCCAACCCTACGAGCAGTACTTC. It is translated as CASSPPIFSGSQPYEQYF.

This chain uses TRBV28 with TRBJ2-7; possibly TRBD1 for D (6 bases). The CDR3 runs to 13 residues. CDR1 and CDR2 (germline): MDHEN, SYDVKM. Trimming took off 7 bases at V and 2 bases at J, with 12 bases between the two ends. The DNA for the CDR3 is TGTGCCAGCACCTCAGGGGCTCCCTACGAGCAGTACGTC. This gives the protein CASTSGAPYEQYV.

This chain links TRBV13 with TRBJ2-7, with D possibly being TRBD1 (5 bases). Deletions cut 3 bases from V and 2 bases from J, with 14 bases between. The CDR3 sequence is 15 residues long. Per germline, CDR1 PRHDT and CDR2 FYEKMQ (reference sequence). The DNA for the CDR3 is TGTGCCAGCAGCTTTGGGGCACACACACCCTACGAGCAGTACTTC. Its protein is CASSFGAHTPYEQYF.

This chain connects TRBV5-1 to TRBJ2-3, with unresolved D. The length of the CDR3 is 15 residues. Trimming stripped 8 bases from V and 5 bases from J, with 21 bases between. CDR1 and CDR2 from the germline V gene are SGHRS and YFSETQ. CDR3 region: CASTDPTGPGDTQYF. The DNA of the CDR3 is TGCGCCAGTACGGACCCAACCGGGCCTGGAGATACGCAGTATTTT.

The V and J genes are TRBV7-9 and TRBJ1-1; TRBD1 matches 9 bases. In germline, CDR1 is SEHNR, CDR2 FQNEAQ (reference sequence). The V segment lost 10 bases and the J segment 6 bases; nucleotides outside the gene matches: 9. The CDR3 runs to 13 residues. CDR3 amino acids: CAIAGTGQSEAFF. As DNA, the CDR3 is TGTGCCATCGCCGGGACAGGGCAATCTGAAGCTTTCTTT.

This clone has only one observation. The chain couples TRBV19 to TRBJ1-1; D is unresolved. This CDR3 has 15 amino acids. The V gene's germline CDR1 is LNHDA and CDR2 SQIVND (reference sequence). V was trimmed by 3 bases and J by 0 bases, leaving 11 bases between them. The CDR3 reads CASSIRQRMNTEAFF. CDR3 nucleotides: TGTGCCAGTAGTATTAGGCAGAGGATGAACACTGAAGCTTTCTTT.

This chain joins TRBV7-8 and TRBJ2-5; TRBD2 is a possible D gene (6 bases). The CDR3 has 13 amino acids. V lost 4 bases to trimming and J lost 4 bases, with 10 bases between them. From germline, CDR1 is SGHVS and CDR2 FQNEAQ. The CDR3 coding sequence is TGTGCCAGCAGCTCGGAGGGCCTAGAGACCCAGTACTTC. This encodes CASSSEGLETQYF. Variable domain in full (rest from reference TRBV7-8 and TRBJ2-5): GAGVSQSPRYKVAKRGQDVALRCDPISGHVSLFWYQQALGQGPEFLTYFQNEAQLDKSGLPSDRFFAERPEGSVSTLKIQRTQQEDSAVYLCASSSEGLETQYFGPGTRLLVL.

Only one count was recorded for this clone. The V gene is TRBV10-3, the J gene TRBJ1-5; TRBD1 is a possible D gene (6 bases). With 2 bases removed from V and 3 bases from J, the gap between germline ends came to 8 bases. The CDR3 runs to 14 residues. Germline CDR1 ENHRY, CDR2 SYGVKD. CDR3 sequence: CAISEGGPNQPQHF. In nucleotides, the CDR3 is TGTGCCATCAGTGAGGGGGGGCCCAATCAGCCCCAGCATTTT.

In regard to this clone: The same CDR3 is also encoded by other DNA sequences in this sample. V and J are TRBV7-9 and TRBJ1-1; D unclear. CDR3 length: 13 amino acids. The V end lost 3 bases, the J end lost 1 base, and 6 bases lay between the germline ends. Germline V gene data show CDR1 as SEHNR and CDR2 as FQNEAQ (reference sequence). CDR3 nucleotide sequence: TGTGCCAGCAGCTTGCAGGAGAACACTGAAGCTTTCTTT. Translated, it gives CASSLQENTEAFF.

As concerns this clone: An end of the junction does not agree with germline; a read error may underlie this. The chain is built from TRBV10-3 and TRBJ2-5; no definite D call. Looked up from germline, CDR1 is ENHRY and CDR2 is SYGVKD. The CDR3 loop spans 12 amino acids. The CDR3 region has the DNA TGTGCCATCAGTGAGTCTAATAGGCCCTTCCACTTC. This sequence encodes CAISESNRPFHF.

The rearrangement joins TRBV4-1 to TRBJ1-2, with 7 bases that match TRBD1. Germline CDR1 is MGHRA and CDR2 is YSYEKL. The CDR3 is 14 amino acids. Germline trimming cut 3 bases from V and 6 bases from J; bases unmatched to any gene: 7. CDR3 nucleotides: TGCGCCAGCAGCCAGCCCGGGACAGATAATGGCTACACCTTC. It encodes CASSQPGTDNGYTF.

The chain joins TRBV18 to TRBJ2-5; D gene uncertain. The germline V gene has CDR1 KGHSH and CDR2 LQKENI. This CDR3 contains 16 residues. Trimming stripped 3 bases from V and 1 base from J, with 15 bases between. DNA of the CDR3: TGTGCCAGCTCACCGACGGCCACTACCCTCCAAGAGACCCAGTACTTC. This gives the protein CASSPTATTLQETQYF.

This clone was seen a single time. The chain joins TRBV4-2 to TRBJ2-1, with 7 bases fitting TRBD2. J lost 2 bases, V lost 0 bases, and 4 bases had no gene match. Germline V gives CDR1 LGHNA, CDR2 YNFKEQ. The CDR3 has 16 residues. CDR3 residues: CASSQDYGTTYNEQFF. The CDR3 bases are TGTGCCAGCAGCCAAGATTATGGGACTACCTACAATGAGCAGTTCTTC.

The rearrangement links TRBV5-1 to TRBJ2-7; TRBD1 aligns across 7 bases. Germline CDR1 SGHRS, CDR2 YFSETQ. Trimming took 0 bases from V and 3 from J; bases not matched to a gene: 3. The CDR3 sequence is 14 residues long. The DNA of the CDR3 is TGCGCCAGCAGCTTGGAAGGGGGCGGCTACGAGCAGTACGTC. Its translation: CASSLEGGGYEQYV.

This chain connects TRBV7-9 to TRBJ2-3; TRBD1 might be the D (6 bases). There are 15 residues in the CDR3. Germline lookup yields CDR1 SEHNR and CDR2 FQNEAQ (reference sequence). Trimming left V 3 bases short and J 4 bases short, with 14 bases between. The CDR3 region is CASSFSQGQADTQYF. The CDR3 region has the DNA TGTGCCAGCAGCTTCTCACAGGGTCAAGCAGATACGCAGTATTTT. The full variable domain, rest sourced from reference TRBV7-9 and TRBJ2-3, is DTGVSQNPRHKITKRGQNVTFRCDPISEHNRLYWYRQTLGQGPEFLTYFQNEAQLEKSRLLSDRFSAERPKGSFSTLEIQRTEQGDSAMYLCASSFSQGQADTQYFGPGTRLTVL.

This sequence joins TRBV28 and TRBJ1-5; D not certain. The length of the CDR3 is 12 residues. Germline CDR1 and CDR2: MDHEN and SYDVKM. Trimming took 4 bases from V and 7 from J, leaving 8 bases between them. CDR3 region: CASSWGGQPQHF. The CDR3 region has the DNA TGTGCCAGCAGTTGGGGTGGGCAGCCCCAGCATTTT.

The chain carries TRBV27 and TRBJ2-5; no reliable D call. The CDR3 consists of 15 residues. CDR1 and CDR2 (germline): MNHEY, SMNVEV (reference sequence). Trimming cost V 8 bases and J 0 bases, with 16 bases left between them. The CDR3: CASRRGGKYQETQYF. DNA of the CDR3: TGTGCCAGCCGTAGAGGCGGCAAGTACCAAGAGACCCAGTACTTC.

Notes on this clone: One junction end disagrees with the germline gene, perhaps due to a read error. The V call is TRBV7-3, the J call TRBJ2-7; TRBD1 matches at 7 bases. Germline V gene sequence: CDR1 SGHTA, CDR2 FQGTGA. This CDR3 region has 14 residues. The DNA for the CDR3 is TGTGCCAGCAGCCTAACAGGGGCTAGGGACGAGCAGTACTTC. The encoded protein is CASSLTGARDEQYF. Using reference TRBV7-3 and TRBJ2-7 for the parts outside the CDR3, the full variable domain is GAGVSQTPSNKVTEKGKYVELRCDPISGHTALYWYRQSLGQGPEFLIYFQGTGAADDSGLPNDRFFAVRPEGSVSTLKIQRTERGDSAVYLCASSLTGARDEQYFGPGTRLTVT.